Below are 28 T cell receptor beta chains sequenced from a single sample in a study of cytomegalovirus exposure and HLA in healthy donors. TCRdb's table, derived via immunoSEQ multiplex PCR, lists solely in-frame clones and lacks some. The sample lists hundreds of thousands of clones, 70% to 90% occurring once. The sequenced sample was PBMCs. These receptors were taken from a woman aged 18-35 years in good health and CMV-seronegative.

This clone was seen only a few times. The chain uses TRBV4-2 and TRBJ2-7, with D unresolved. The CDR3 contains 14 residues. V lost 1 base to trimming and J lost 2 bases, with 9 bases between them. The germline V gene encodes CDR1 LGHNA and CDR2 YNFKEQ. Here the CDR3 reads CASSQGLDPYEQYF. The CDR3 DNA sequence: TGTGCCAGCAGCCAAGGGCTAGATCCCTACGAGCAGTACTTC.

The CDR3 spells CASSRTAGALKDEQFF. DNA for the CDR3: TGTGCCAGCAGCCGAACGGCGGGAGCACTTAAGGATGAGCAGTTCTTC. The gene calls are TRBV11-3 and TRBJ2-1; 7 positions match TRBD2. J was trimmed by 8 bases and V by 5 bases; bases with no gene match: 15. CDR1 is SGHNT, CDR2 YENEEA, per germline. This CDR3 spans 16 amino acids.

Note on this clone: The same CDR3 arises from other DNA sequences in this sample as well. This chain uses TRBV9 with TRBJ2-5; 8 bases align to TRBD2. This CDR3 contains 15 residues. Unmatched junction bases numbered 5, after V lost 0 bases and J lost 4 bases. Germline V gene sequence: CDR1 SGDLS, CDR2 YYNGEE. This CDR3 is CASSVGLAGRETQYF. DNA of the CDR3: TGTGCCAGCAGCGTAGGGCTAGCGGGTCGAGAGACCCAGTACTTC.

The CDR3 DNA follows: TGTGCCAGCTCACCTTACGCAGGATATAGCAATCAGCCCCAGCATTTT. Its protein is CASSPYAGYSNQPQHF. The V gene is TRBV18, the J gene TRBJ1-5, with D unresolved. Deletions cut 3 bases from V and 0 bases from J, with 12 bases between. The CDR3 contains 16 residues. Germline V gene data show CDR1 as KGHSH and CDR2 as LQKENI.

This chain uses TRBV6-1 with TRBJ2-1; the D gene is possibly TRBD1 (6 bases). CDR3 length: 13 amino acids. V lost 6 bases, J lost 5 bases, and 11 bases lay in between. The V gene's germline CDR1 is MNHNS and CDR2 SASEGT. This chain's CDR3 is CASSSDRHNEQFF. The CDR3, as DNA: TGTGCCAGCAGCTCAGACAGGCACAATGAGCAGTTCTTC.

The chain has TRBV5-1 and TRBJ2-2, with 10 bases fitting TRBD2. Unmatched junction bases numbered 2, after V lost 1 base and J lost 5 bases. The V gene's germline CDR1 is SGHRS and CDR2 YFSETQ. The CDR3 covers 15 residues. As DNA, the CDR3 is TGCGCCAGCAGCTTGTCACTAGCGGGGACCGGGGAGCTGTTTTTT. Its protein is CASSLSLAGTGELFF.

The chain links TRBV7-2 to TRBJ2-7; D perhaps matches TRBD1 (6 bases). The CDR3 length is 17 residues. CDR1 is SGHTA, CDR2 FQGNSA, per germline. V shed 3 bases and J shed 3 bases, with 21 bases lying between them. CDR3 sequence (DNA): TGTGCCAGCAGCTTCCCCACCACAGGGCCGTTGCTCTACGAGCAGTACTTC. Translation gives CASSFPTTGPLLYEQYF.

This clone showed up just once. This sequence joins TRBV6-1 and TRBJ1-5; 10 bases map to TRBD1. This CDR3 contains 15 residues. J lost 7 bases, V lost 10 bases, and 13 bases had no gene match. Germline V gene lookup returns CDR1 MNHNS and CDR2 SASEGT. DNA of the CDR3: TGTGCCATTCAAGCAATGGGACAGGGGTTCCAGCCCCAGCATTTT. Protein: CAIQAMGQGFQPQHF.

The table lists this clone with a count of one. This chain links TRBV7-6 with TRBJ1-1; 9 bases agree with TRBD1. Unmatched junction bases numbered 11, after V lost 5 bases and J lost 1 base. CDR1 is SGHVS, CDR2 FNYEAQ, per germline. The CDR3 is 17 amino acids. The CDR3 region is CASSLRTGVKANTEAFF. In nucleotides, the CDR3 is TGTGCCAGCAGCCTTAGGACAGGGGTGAAGGCGAACACTGAAGCTTTCTTT. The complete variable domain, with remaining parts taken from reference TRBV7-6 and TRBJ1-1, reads GAGVSQSPRYKVTKRGQDVALRCDPISGHVSLYWYRQALGQGPEFLTYFNYEAQQDKSGLPNDRFSAERPEGSISTLTIQRTEQRDSAMYRCASSLRTGVKANTEAFFGQGTRLTVV.

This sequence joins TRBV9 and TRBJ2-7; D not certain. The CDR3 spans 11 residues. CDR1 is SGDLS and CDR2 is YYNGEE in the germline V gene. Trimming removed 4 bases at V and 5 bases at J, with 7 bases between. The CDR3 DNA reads TGTGCCAGCAGCCTCTCGGACGAGCAGTACTTC. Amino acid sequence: CASSLSDEQYF. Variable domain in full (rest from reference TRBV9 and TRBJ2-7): DSGVTQTPKHLITATGQRVTLRCSPRSGDLSVYWYQQSLDQGLQFLIQYYNGEERAKGNILERFSAQQFPDLHSELNLSSLELGDSALYFCASSLSDEQYFGPGTRLTVT.

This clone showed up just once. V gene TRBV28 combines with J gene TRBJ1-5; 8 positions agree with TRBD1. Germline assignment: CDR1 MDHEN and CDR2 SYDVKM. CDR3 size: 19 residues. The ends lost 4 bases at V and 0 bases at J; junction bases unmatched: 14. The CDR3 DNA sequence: TGTGCCAGCAGTTATCGACAGGGGCGCCGGCTTTATAGCAATCAGCCCCAGCATTTT. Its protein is CASSYRQGRRLYSNQPQHF.

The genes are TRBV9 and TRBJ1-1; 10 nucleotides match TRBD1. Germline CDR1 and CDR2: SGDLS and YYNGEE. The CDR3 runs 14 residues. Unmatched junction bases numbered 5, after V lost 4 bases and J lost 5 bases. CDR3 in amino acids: CASSRDRGRTEAFF. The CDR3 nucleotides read TGTGCCAGCAGCCGGGACAGGGGAAGGACTGAAGCTTTCTTT.

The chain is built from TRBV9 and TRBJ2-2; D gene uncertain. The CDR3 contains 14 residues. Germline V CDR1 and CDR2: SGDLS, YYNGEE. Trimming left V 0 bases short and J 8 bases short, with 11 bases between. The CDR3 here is CASSVEVPRGELFF. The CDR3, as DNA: TGTGCCAGCAGCGTAGAGGTCCCGAGGGGGGAGCTGTTTTTT.

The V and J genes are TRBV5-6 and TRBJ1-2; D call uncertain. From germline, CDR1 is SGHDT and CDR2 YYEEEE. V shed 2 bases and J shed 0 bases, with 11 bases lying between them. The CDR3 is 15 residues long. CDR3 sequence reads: CASSFFSGPNYGYTF. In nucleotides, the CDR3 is TGTGCCAGCAGCTTTTTCTCAGGCCCTAACTATGGCTACACCTTC. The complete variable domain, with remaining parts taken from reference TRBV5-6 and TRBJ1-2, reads DAGVTQSPTHLIKTRGQQVTLRCSPKSGHDTVSWYQQALGQGPQFIFQYYEEEERQRGNFPDRFSGHQFPNYSSELNVNALLLGDSALYLCASSFFSGPNYGYTFGSGTRLTVV.

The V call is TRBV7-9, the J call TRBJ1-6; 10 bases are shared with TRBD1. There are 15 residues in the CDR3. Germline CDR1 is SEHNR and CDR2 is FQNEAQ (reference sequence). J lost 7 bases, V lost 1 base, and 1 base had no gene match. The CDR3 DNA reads TGTGCCAGCAGCTTAGGGGACAGGGGCAATTCACCCCTCCACTTT. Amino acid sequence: CASSLGDRGNSPLHF.

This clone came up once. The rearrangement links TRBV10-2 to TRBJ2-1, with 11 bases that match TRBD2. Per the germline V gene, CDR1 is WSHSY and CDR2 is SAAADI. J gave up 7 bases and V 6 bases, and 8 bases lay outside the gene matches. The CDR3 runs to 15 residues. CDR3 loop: CASSPLAGAGNEQFF. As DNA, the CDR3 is TGCGCCAGCAGCCCACTAGCGGGGGCGGGGAATGAGCAGTTCTTC.

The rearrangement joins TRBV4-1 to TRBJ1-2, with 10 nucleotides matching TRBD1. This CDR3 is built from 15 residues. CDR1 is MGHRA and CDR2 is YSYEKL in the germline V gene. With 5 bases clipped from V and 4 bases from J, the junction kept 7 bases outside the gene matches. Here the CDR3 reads CASSTGDRGAYGYTF. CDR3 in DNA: TGCGCCAGCAGCACGGGGGACAGGGGCGCCTATGGCTACACCTTC.

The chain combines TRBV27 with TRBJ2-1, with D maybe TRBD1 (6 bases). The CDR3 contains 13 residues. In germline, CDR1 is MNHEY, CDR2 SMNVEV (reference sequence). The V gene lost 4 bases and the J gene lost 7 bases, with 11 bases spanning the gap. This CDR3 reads CASSSRTVNEQFF. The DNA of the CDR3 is TGTGCCAGCAGTTCCAGGACAGTAAATGAGCAGTTCTTC.

DNA of the CDR3: TGTGCCAGCTCGCGGGATCAGGACCCCAATCAGCCCCAGCATTTT. Translated, it gives CASSRDQDPNQPQHF. The chain couples TRBV2 to TRBJ1-5; D ambiguous. CDR3 length equals 15 residues. Germline V gene sequence: CDR1 SNHLY, CDR2 FYNNEI. The germline V and J ends were trimmed by 8 bases and 3 bases, with 17 bases remaining between them. The variable domain in full, with the rest retrieved from reference TRBV2 and TRBJ1-5, is EPEVTQTPSHQVTQMGQEVILRCVPISNHLYFYWYRQILGQKVEFLVSFYNNEISEKSEIFDDQFSVERPDGSNFTLKIRSTKLEDSAMYFCASSRDQDPNQPQHFGDGTRLSIL.

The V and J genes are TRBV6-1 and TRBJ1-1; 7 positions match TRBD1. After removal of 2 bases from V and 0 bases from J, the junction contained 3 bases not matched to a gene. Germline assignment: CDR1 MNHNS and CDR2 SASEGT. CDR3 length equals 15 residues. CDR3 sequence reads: CASSERGPLNTEAFF. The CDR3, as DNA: TGTGCCAGCAGTGAAAGGGGGCCCCTGAACACTGAAGCTTTCTTT.

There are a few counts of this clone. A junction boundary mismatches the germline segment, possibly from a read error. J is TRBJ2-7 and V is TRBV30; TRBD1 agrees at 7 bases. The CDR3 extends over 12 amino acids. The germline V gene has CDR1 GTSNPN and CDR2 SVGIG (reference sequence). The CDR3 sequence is CAWTTHGTVPSF. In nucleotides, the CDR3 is TGTGCCTGGACCACCCACGGGACAGTCCCCTCCTTC.

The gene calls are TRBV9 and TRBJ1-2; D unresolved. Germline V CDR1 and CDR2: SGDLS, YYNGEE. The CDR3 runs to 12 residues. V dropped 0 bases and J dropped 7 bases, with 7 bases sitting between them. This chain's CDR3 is CASSVDDIGYTF. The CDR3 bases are TGTGCCAGCAGCGTAGATGACATTGGCTACACCTTC. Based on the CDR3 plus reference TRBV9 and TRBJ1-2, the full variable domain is DSGVTQTPKHLITATGQRVTLRCSPRSGDLSVYWYQQSLDQGLQFLIQYYNGEERAKGNILERFSAQQFPDLHSELNLSSLELGDSALYFCASSVDDIGYTFGSGTRLTVV.

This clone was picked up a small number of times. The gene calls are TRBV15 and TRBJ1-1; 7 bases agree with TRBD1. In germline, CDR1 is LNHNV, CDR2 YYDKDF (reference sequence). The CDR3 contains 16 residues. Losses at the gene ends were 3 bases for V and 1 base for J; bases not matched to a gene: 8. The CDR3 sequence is CATSSRDSTKNTEAFF. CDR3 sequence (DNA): TGTGCCACCAGCAGTAGGGACAGCACGAAGAACACTGAAGCTTTCTTT.

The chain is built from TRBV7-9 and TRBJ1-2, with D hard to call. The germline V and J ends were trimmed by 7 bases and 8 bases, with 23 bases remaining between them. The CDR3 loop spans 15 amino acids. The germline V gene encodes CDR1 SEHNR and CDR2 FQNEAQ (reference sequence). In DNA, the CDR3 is TGTGCCAGCACATCTGTCCACCGGGGTCATGAGGGCTACACCTTC. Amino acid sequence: CASTSVHRGHEGYTF. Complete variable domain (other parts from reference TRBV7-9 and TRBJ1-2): DTGVSQNPRHKITKRGQNVTFRCDPISEHNRLYWYRQTLGQGPEFLTYFQNEAQLEKSRLLSDRFSAERPKGSFSTLEIQRTEQGDSAMYLCASTSVHRGHEGYTFGSGTRLTVV.

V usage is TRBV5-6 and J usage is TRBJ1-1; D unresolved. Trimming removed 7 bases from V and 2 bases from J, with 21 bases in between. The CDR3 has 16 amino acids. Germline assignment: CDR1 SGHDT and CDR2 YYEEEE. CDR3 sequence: CASESIGAARNTEAFF. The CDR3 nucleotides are TGTGCCAGCGAATCCATAGGTGCGGCAAGAAACACTGAAGCTTTCTTT.

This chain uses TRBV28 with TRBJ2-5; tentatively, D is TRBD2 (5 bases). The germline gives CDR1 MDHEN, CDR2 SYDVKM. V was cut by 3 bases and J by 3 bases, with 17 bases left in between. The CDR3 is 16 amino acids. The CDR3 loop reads CASSFVRVDKEETQYF. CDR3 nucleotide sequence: TGTGCCAGCAGTTTTGTGAGGGTCGATAAAGAAGAGACCCAGTACTTC.

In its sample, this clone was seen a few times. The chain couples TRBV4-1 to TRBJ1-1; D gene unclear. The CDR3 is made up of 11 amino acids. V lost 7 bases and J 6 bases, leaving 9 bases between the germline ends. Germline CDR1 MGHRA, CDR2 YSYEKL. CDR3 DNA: TGCGCCAGCACCTCCTCAGCTGAAGCTTTCTTT. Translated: CASTSSAEAFF.

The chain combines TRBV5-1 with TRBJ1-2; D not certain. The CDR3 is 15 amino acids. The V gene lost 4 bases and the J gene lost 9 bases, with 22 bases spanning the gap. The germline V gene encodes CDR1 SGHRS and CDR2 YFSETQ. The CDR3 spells CASSPAGDRRTRYTF. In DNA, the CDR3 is TGCGCCAGCAGCCCTGCTGGAGATAGAAGGACTCGCTACACCTTC.